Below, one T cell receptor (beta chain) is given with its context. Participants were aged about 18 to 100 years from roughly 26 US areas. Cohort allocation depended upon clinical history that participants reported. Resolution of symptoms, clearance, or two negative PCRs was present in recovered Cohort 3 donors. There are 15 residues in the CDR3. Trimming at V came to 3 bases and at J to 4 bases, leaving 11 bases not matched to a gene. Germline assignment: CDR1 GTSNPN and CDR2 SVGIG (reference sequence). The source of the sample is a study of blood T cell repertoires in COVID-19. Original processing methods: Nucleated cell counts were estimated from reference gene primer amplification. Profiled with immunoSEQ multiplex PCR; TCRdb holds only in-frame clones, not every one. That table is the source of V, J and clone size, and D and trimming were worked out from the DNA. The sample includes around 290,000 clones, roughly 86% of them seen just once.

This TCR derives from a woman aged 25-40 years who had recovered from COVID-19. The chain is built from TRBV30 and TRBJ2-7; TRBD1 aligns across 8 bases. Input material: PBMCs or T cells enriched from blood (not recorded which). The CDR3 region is CAWSAYGQGVYEQYF. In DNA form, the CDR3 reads TGTGCCTGGAGCGCGTACGGACAGGGCGTTTACGAGCAGTACTTC.